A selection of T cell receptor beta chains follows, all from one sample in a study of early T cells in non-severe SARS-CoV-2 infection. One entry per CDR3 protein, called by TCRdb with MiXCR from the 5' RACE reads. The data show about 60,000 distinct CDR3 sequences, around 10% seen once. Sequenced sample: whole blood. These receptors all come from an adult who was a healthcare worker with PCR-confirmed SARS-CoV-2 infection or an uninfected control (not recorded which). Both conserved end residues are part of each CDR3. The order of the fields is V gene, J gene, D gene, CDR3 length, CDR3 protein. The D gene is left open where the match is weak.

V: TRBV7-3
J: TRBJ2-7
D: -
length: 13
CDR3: CASSLTAGYEQYF

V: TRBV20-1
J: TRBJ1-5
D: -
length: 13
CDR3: CSAIPGGRQPQHF

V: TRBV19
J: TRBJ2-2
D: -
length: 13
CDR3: CATTDTNTGELFF

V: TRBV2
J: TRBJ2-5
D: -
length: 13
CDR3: CASSEPSRETQYF

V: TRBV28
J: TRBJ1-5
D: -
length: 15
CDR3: CASSTQHLGNQPQHF

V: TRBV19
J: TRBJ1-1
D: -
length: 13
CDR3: CASSIAENTEAFF

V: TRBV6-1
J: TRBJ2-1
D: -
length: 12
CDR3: CASSLQYNEQFF

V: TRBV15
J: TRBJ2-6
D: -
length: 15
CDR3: CATSSDPSGANVLTF

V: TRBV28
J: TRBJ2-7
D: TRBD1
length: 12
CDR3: CASHGTAYEQYF

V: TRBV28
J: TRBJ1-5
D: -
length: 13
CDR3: CASSLLKGQPQHF

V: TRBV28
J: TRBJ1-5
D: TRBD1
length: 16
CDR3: CASSPGGGYGNQPQHF

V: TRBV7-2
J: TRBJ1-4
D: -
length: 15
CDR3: CASSLGGRVVEKLFF

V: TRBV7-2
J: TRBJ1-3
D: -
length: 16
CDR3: CASSFSGTQPGNTIYF

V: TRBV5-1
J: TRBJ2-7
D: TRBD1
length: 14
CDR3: CASSLGDRAYEQYF

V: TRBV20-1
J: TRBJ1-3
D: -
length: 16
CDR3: CSATDSLPISGNTIYF

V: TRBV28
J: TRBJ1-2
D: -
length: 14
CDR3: CASSRDFPGGGYTF

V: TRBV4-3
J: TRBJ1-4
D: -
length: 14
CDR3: CASSQDRQGEKLFF

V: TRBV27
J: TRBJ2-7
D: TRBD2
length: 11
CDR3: CPIAGAYEQYF

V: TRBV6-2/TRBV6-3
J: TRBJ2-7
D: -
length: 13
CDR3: CASSYRAGAMQYF

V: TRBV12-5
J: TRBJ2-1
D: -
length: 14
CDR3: CASGLVEAGSVQFF

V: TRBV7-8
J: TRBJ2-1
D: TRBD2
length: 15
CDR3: CASSIRAGENNEQFF

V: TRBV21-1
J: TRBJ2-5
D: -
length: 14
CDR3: CASRKTGWIPTQYF

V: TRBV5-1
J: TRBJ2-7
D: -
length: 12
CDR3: CASSWGHNEQYF

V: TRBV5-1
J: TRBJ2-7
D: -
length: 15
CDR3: CASSTYAGNSYEQYF

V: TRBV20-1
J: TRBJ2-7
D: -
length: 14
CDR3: CSLSGTGDYYEQYF

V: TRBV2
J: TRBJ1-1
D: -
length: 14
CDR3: CASRGEQLNTEAFF

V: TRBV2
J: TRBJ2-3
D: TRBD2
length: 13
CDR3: CASTRGTSTPQYF

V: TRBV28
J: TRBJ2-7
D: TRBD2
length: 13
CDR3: CASSPVGLGEQYF